The 3 T cell receptor beta chains below come from one sample, sequenced in a study of Ad26.COV2.S vaccination and SARS-CoV-2 variants. Treatment noted: around 19 received Ad26.COV2.S at low or high dose, single or two shots; about 5 received placebo; per-sample allocation not given. Collection of the samples took place on day 63 after the first injection of vaccine or placebo. The assay was immunoSEQ multiplex PCR, and TCRdb's table has in-frame clones only and misses some. The sample consists of 350,000 to 500,000 clones, about 88% of them appearing once. The sample was peripheral blood, taken in a trial of Ad26.COV2.S vaccine versus placebo. The receptors here all came from a person aged 18 to 65 who received the Ad26.COV2.S COVID-19 vaccine or a placebo.

V and J are TRBV18 and TRBJ1-6, with D uncertain. V lost 2 bases and J lost 6, with 11 bases in between. Germline V CDR1 and CDR2: KGHSH, LQKENI. The CDR3 totals 15 residues. The CDR3 spells CASSPFKGSNSPLHF. In DNA, the CDR3 is TGTGCCAGCTCACCATTCAAGGGTTCTAATTCACCCCTCCACTTT.

The rearrangement uses TRBV6-1 and TRBJ2-4, with TRBD1 matching over 8 bases. The CDR3 consists of 16 residues. Germline CDR1 MNHNS, CDR2 SASEGT. V lost 0 bases and J lost 3; bases outside the gene matches: 4. The CDR3 is CASSEARTGSKNIQYF. In nucleotides, the CDR3 is TGTGCCAGCAGTGAAGCGAGGACAGGGAGCAAAAACATTCAGTACTTC.

V and J are TRBV5-4 and TRBJ2-5; D tentatively reads TRBD1 or TRBD2 (5 bases each). This CDR3 comprises 15 residues. Trimming took 4 bases from V and 2 from J, leaving 15 bases between them. CDR1 is SGHNT and CDR2 is YYREEE in the germline V gene (reference sequence). CDR3 bases: TGTGCCAGCAGCCGCTTCGGGACGGGGCAAGAGACCCAGTACTTC. Protein sequence: CASSRFGTGQETQYF.